The rows below give T cell receptor beta chains drawn from one sample of a study of blood T cells in healthy people across ages. TCRdb itself ran the 5' RACE reads through MiXCR, one entry per CDR3 protein. The sample holds more than 800,000 distinct CDR3 sequences, 29% seen once. Material: blood. These receptors originate from a woman aged 80 or over in good health. Each CDR3 is given with its conserved first and last residue. Size is omitted from some rows. Given values are once, few, many or a class for expanded clones.

j_call clone_size v_call cdr3_length cdr3_aa
TRBJ2-7 many TRBV6-6 15 CASSSLGQGAYEQYF
TRBJ1-2 many TRBV7-2 13 CASNTLVNYGYTF
TRBJ1-5 - TRBV24-1 13 CATSDSLAQPQHF
TRBJ1-2 few TRBV6-2/TRBV6-3 18 CASSYSSGTGASNYGYTF
TRBJ2-2 - TRBV7-2 15 CASSPIPGVGKELFF
TRBJ2-7 many TRBV20-1 12 CSAKSNTYEQYF
TRBJ2-3 - TRBV11-2 14 CASSFLGITDTQYF
TRBJ2-3 few TRBV29-1 12 CSVEEYVDTQYF
TRBJ1-5 many TRBV4-3 14 CASSQAVGSQPQHF
TRBJ2-1 - TRBV6-2/TRBV6-3 13 CAGNPRGGNEQFF
TRBJ1-2 - TRBV18 14 CASSEETGEYGYTF
TRBJ2-1 many TRBV7-9 14 CASSLGGGIGEQFF
TRBJ2-6 many TRBV9 17 CASSVGSYSSGANVLTF